These T cell receptor beta chains were read from a single sample in a study of shared clonotypes between healthy human individuals. The method was immunoSEQ multiplex PCR; TCRdb's version includes in-frame clones alone and lacks a portion of them. The sample contains about 2.1 million clones, just under 95% of which appear only once. The specimen sequenced was naive CD8+ T cells from PBMCs. The source of these receptors is a man between 18 and 29 years old in good health. Some clones in this sample may be carry-over from other donors' samples. Both conserved end residues are part of each CDR3. D genes are given only for firm matches. Clone size is shown for a subset of rows, as once, few, many or a class of expanded clone.

V	size	J	D	DNA	CDR3
TRBV28	-	TRBJ2-7	-	TGTGCCAGCAGTTCAAGACTCGGGGCGGGGGAGCAGTACTTC	CASSSRLGAGEQYF
TRBV30	-	TRBJ1-5	-	TGTGCCTGGAGTCCGGGGGAGGGCAATCAGCCCCAGCATTTT	CAWSPGEGNQPQHF
TRBV21-1	-	TRBJ1-1	-	TGTGCCAGCAGCAAGCCGGGACAGATGAACACTGAAGCTTTCTTT	CASSKPGQMNTEAFF
TRBV5-1	few	TRBJ1-1	-	TGCGCCAGCAGCTTGGGGGGTCCTGATGAAGCTTTCTTT	CASSLGGPDEAFF
TRBV5-6	-	TRBJ1-2	-	TGTGCCAGCAGCTTGTTCAGGAGTGAAAGTTCCTATGGCTACACCTTC	CASSLFRSESSYGYTF
TRBV11-2	-	TRBJ2-4	TRBD2	TGTGCCAGCAGCTTAACGACTAGCGGGAGCGTCGGGAACATTCAGTACTTC	CASSLTTSGSVGNIQYF
TRBV9	-	TRBJ2-1	-	TGTGCCAGCAGCGAGGCCGGGACCAGCTCCTACAATGAGCAGTTCTTC	CASSEAGTSSYNEQFF
TRBV4-1	-	TRBJ2-1	TRBD2	TGCGCCAGCAGCCACTTAGCGGGAGAGTACAATGAGCAGTTCTTC	CASSHLAGEYNEQFF
TRBV14	-	TRBJ2-7	-	TGTGCCAGCAGCCAAACCAGAGCTTGGGAGCAGTACTTC	CASSQTRAWEQYF
TRBV7-9	few	TRBJ2-3	-	TGTGCCAGCAACTCCCTTCTCAGGAAAGATACGCAGTATTTT	CASNSLLRKDTQYF
TRBV11-2	-	TRBJ2-3	-	TGTGCCAGCAGCTTAGGCCCCCGACTTTTCGGGAGTGTGGATACGCAGTATTTT	CASSLGPRLFGSVDTQYF
TRBV4-1	-	TRBJ2-7	TRBD1	TGCGCCAGCAGCCAACTCAGGGGGAAAAGCTCCTACGAGCAGTACTTC	CASSQLRGKSSYEQYF
TRBV7-8	once	TRBJ2-7	TRBD1	TGTGCCAGCAGTATCATCGGGGACAGCTCCTACGAGCAGTACTTC	CASSIIGDSSYEQYF
TRBV27	-	TRBJ2-7	-	TGTGCCAGCAGTTTAGATCGGACACCAACCTACGAGCAGTACTTC	CASSLDRTPTYEQYF
TRBV18	-	TRBJ2-5	-	TGTGCCAGCTCACCCGACACCGAAGAGACCCAGTACTTC	CASSPDTEETQYF
TRBV30	-	TRBJ2-2	TRBD2	TGTGCCTGGAGCAGCCGGAGCGGGACTGCCGGGGAGCTGTTTTTT	CAWSSRSGTAGELFF